The text below deals with one T cell receptor beta chain. Its target is unknown. Per germline, CDR1 GTSNPN and CDR2 SVGIG (reference sequence). The CDR3 runs 12 residues. V was pared by 4 bases and J by 8 bases, with 12 bases between. Amplification of TCR beta CDR3 regions used RNA as the template. Primed by the HTBI set, a first-round RT-PCR was run on the TCR CDR3. TCRdb re-called the multiplex PCR reads through MiXCR, storing one row per CDR3 protein. The sample lists fewer than 350,000 distinct CDR3 sequences, about an eighth occurring once. The data stem from a study of T cells in Graves' hyperthyroidism and ophthalmopathy. Points from the study as a whole: A median approximately 6.8 months before onset, the model predicted ophthalmopathy. In the blood, most expanded thyroid clonotypes above 0.001 appeared as well.

The TCR sequence derives from a woman aged 40 to 50 with Graves' hyperthyroidism. This chain uses TRBV30 with TRBJ2-4; tentatively, D is TRBD1 (5 bases). Sequenced: blood. CDR3 in DNA: TGTGCCTGGACTGGGGAAGGGGACATTCAGTACTTC. Translation: CAWTGEGDIQYF.